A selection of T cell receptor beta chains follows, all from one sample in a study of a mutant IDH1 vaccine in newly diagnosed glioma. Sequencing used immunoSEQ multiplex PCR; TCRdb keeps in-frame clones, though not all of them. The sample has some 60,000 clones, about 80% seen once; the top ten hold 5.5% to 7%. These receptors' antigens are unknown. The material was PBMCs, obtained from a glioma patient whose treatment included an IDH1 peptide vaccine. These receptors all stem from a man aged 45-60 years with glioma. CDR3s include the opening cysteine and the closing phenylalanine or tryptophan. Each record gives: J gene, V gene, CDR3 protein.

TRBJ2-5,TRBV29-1,CGGGRAQETQYF
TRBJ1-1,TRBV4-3,CASSQGPTGNTEAFF
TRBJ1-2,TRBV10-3,CAITKGQGMDHTF
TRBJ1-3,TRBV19,CASSIGGGQFSGNTIYF
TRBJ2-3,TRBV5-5,CASSQETGITDTQYF
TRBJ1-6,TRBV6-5,CASSSPGASLHF
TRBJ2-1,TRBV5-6,CASSLEALRHEQFF
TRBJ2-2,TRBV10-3,CAITSTSGGDTGELFF
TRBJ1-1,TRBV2,CASSEGGWGAGTEAFF
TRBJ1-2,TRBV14,CASSQDQRGPYYGYTF
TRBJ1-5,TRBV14,CASSLARGNQPQHF
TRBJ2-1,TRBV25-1,CASSEPRLVALDEQFF
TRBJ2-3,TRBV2,CASSESTQYF
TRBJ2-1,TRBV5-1,CASTLGGGYNEQFF
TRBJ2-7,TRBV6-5,CASRPPGRDSNEQYF
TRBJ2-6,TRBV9,CASSLRGPGANVLTF
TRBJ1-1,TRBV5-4,CAIAPRGGPNTEAFF
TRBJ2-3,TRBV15,CATSARGTPLGRSSTDTQYF
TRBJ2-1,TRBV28,CASSLGSGNSHNEQFF
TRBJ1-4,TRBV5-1,CASSATGLTNEKLFF
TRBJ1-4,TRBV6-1,CASSKGPEKLFF
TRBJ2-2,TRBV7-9,CASSRLAGVNTGELFF
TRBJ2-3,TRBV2,CASSVWDLTDTQYF
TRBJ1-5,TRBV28,CASNKEQLEPQHF
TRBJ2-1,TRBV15,CATSTMTGGEFF
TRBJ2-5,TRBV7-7,CASSPRQGQQETQYF
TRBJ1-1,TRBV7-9,CASSLGTGDAKAFF
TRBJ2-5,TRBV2,CASSDPPRGGIETQYF
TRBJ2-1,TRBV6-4,CASSDPLNGEQFF
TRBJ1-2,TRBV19,CASSSGNSGYTF
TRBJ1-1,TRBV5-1,CASSLAGEGTEAFF
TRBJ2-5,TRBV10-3,CAISGQGETQYF
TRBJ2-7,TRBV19,CASSISGFWYEQYF
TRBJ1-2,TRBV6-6,CASIRSYRGQDYGYTF
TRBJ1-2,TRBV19,CASSFQGTSTPYLNYGYTF
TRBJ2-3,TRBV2,CASSETGSTDTQYF
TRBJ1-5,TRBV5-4,CASSLWGRSSQPQHF
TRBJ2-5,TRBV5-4,CASSLRLTSGAQETQYF
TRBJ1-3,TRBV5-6,CASSPTISGNTIYF
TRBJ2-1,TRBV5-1,CASSLRPTLTNEQFF
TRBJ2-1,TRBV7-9,CASTQTVISYNEQFF
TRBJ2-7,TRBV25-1,CASRGLAGERYF
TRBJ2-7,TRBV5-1,CASRTGTGPYEQYF
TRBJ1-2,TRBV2,CASSIKNYGYTF
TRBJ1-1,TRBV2,CASAWGSNTEAFF
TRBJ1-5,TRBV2,CASRQGGGQPQHF
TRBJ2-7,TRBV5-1,CASSGGVTAAGNEQYF
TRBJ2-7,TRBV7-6,CASSLAGRSGRYEQYF
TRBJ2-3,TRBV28,CASSLPGTTDTQYF
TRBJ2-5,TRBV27,CAIAVALGETQYF
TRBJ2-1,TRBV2,CASNLRDEQFF
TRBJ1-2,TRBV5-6,CASSLEAGYTF